This T cell receptor beta chain was identified during a study of identical twins. Regarding the study as a whole: Out-of-frame sharing of TCR alpha in monozygotic twins was underestimated by models. A lower insertion count was a feature of abundant cord blood beta clonotypes, with no such feature in memory repertoires.

The germline gives CDR1 SGHTA, CDR2 FQGNSA. The V and J ends lost 8 bases and 0 bases, in that order; junction bases with no gene match: 9. The CDR3 is made up of 15 amino acids. Each CDR3 protein is one row after TCRdb ran MiXCR on the 5' RACE reads. This sample has hundreds of thousands of distinct CDR3 sequences, with approximately 18% found just once. Only a few counts were recorded for this clonotype. Its cognate antigen is unknown. This same sample was also taken into another study, of T cells expressing NK-cell markers. That investigation notes: HCMV seropositivity marked seven of the eight sequenced donors; one was seronegative.

The clonotype was recovered from a woman aged 18-29 years in good health. Sequenced sample: PBMCs. The V and J genes are TRBV7-2 and TRBJ2-7; 8 bases align to TRBD2. The CDR3: CASGRFSGASYEQYF. As DNA, the CDR3 is TGTGCCAGCGGACGATTTAGCGGGGCCTCCTACGAGCAGTACTTC.